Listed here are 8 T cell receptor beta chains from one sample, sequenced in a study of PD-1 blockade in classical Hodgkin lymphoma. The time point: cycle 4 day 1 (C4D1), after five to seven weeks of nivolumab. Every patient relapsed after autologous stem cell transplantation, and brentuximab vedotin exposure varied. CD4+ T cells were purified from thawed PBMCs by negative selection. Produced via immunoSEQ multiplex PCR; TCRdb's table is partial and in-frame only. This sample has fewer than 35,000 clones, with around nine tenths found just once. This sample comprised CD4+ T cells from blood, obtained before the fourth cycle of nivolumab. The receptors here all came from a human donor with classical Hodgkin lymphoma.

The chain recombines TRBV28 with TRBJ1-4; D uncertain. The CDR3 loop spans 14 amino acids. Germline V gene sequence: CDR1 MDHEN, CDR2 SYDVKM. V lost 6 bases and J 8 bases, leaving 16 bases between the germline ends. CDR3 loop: CASRAPGPREKLFF. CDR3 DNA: TGTGCCAGCAGGGCCCCCGGACCCCGGGAAAAACTGTTTTTT.

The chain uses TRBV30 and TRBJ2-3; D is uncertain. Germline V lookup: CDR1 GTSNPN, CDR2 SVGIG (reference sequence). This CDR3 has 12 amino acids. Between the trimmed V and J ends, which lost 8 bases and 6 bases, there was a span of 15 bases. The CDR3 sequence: CAGGFITDTQYF. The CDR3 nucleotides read TGTGCCGGCGGCTTCATAACTGATACGCAGTATTTT.

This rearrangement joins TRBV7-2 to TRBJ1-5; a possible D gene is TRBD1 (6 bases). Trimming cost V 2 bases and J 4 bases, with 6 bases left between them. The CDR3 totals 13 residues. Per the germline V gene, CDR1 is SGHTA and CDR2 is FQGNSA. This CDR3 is CASSLQGNQPQHF. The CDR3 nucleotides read TGTGCCAGCAGCTTACAGGGGAATCAGCCCCAGCATTTT. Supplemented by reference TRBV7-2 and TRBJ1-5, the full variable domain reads GAGVSQSPSNKVTEKGKDVELRCDPISGHTALYWYRQSLGQGLEFLIYFQGNSAPDKSGLPSDRFSAERTGGSVSTLTIQRTQQEDSAVYLCASSLQGNQPQHFGDGTRLSIL.

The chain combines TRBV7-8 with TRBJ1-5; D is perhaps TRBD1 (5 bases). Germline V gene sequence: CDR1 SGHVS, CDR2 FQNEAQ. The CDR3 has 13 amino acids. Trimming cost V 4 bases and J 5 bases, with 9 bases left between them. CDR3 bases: TGTGCCAGCAGCTATAAACAGGATCAGCCCCAGCATTTT. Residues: CASSYKQDQPQHF.

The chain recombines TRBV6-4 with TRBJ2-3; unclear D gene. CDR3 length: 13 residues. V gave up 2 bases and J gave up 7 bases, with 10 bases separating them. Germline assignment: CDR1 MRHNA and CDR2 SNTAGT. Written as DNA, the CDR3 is TGTGCCAGCAGTGACAAGTGGCTAAATACGCAGTATTTT. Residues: CASSDKWLNTQYF.

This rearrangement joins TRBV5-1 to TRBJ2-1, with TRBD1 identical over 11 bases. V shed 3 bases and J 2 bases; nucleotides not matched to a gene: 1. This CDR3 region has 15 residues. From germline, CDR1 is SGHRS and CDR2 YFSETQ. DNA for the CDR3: TGCGCCAGCAGCTGGGGACAGGGGGCCTACAATGAGCAGTTCTTC. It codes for CASSWGQGAYNEQFF. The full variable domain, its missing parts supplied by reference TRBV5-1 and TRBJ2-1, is KAGVTQTPRYLIKTRGQQVTLSCSPISGHRSVSWYQQTPGQGLQFLFEYFSETQRNKGNFPGRFSGRQFSNSRSEMNVSTLELGDSALYLCASSWGQGAYNEQFFGPGTRLTVL.

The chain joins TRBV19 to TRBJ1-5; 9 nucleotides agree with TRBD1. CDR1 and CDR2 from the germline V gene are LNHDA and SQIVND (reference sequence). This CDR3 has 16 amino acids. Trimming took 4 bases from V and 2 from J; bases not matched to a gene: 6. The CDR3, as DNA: TGTGCCAGTAGTACTAGACAGGGGGACCGCAATCAGCCCCAGCATTTT. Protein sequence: CASSTRQGDRNQPQHF.

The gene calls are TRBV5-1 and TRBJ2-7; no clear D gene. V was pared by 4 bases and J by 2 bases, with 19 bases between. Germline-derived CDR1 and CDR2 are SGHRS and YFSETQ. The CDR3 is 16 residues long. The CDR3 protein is CASSPTDKGGPYEQYF. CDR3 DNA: TGCGCCAGCAGCCCCACAGACAAGGGTGGACCCTACGAGCAGTACTTC. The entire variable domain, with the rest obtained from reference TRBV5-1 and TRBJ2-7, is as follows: KAGVTQTPRYLIKTRGQQVTLSCSPISGHRSVSWYQQTPGQGLQFLFEYFSETQRNKGNFPGRFSGRQFSNSRSEMNVSTLELGDSALYLCASSPTDKGGPYEQYFGPGTRLTVT.